This TCR beta chain was sequenced during a study of T cell repertoires in cytomegalovirus infection. Study-wide context: The public TCR beta signatures pointed to both CMV infection and matching HLA type. Findings and caveats of the study: It was HLA-C-restricted CMV-specific TCR beta clonotypes that dominated the response ex vivo. Carriage of CMV together with the relevant HLA was identifiable through cumulative public TCR beta family frequency.

The CDR3 covers 16 residues. V was clipped by 5 bases and J by 4 bases, with 17 bases between them. The V gene's germline CDR1 is SNHLY and CDR2 FYNNEI. This clonotype was recorded a few times. Antigen: not known. TCRdb itself ran the reads through MiXCR, one entry per CDR3 protein. This repertoire shows 700,000 to 850,000 distinct CDR3 sequences, 32% found once; its top ten account for around 11%. This chain uses TRBV2 with TRBJ2-2; D may be TRBD2 (7 bases). This material consisted of cultured CD8+ T cells from PBMCs, taken from culture after CMV antigen stimulation. The sequence was collected from a human donor in good health (CMV status not recorded). Some clones in this sample may be carry-over from other donors' samples. The CDR3 DNA follows: TGTGCCAGCAGTTCGGGGGGCAGTGTTTCCACCGGGGAGCTGTTTTTT. It specifies CASSSGGSVSTGELFF.